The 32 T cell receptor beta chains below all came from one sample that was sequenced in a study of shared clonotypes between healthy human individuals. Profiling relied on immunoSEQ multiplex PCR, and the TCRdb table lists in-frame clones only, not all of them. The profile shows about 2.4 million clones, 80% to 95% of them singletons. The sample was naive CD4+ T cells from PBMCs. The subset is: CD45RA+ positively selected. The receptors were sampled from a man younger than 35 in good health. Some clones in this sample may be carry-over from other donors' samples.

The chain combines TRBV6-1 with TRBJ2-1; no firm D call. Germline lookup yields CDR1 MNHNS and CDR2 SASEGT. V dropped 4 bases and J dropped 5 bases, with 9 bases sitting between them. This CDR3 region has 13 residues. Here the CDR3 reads CASSVKAHNEQFF. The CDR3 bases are TGTGCCAGCAGTGTCAAAGCTCACAATGAGCAGTTCTTC.

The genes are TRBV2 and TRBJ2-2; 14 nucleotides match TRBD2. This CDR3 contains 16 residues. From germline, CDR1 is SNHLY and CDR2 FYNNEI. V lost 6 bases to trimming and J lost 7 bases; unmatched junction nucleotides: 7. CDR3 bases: TGTGCCAGCAGGGAGACTAGCGGGAGGGCCAACGGGGAGCTGTTTTTT. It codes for CASRETSGRANGELFF.

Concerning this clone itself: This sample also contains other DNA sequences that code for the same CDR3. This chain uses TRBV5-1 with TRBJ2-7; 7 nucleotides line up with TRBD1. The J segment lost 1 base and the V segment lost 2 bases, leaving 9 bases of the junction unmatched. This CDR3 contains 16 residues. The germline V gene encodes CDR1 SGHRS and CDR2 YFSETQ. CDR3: CASSLVRDSDSYEQYF. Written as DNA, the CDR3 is TGCGCCAGCAGCTTAGTTAGGGACAGTGATTCCTACGAGCAGTACTTC.

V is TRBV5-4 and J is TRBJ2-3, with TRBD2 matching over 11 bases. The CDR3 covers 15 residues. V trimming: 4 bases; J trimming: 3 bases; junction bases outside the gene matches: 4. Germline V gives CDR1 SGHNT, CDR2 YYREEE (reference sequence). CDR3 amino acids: CASSTRTSGTDTQYF. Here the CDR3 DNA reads TGTGCCAGCAGCACCAGGACTAGCGGGACAGATACGCAGTATTTT.

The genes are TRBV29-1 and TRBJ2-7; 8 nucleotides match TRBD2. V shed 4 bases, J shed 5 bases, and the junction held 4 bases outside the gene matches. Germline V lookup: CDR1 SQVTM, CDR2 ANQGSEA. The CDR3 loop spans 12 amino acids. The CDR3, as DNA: TGCAGCGTTGGTAGTAGCGGGAACGAGCAGTACTTC. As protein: CSVGSSGNEQYF.

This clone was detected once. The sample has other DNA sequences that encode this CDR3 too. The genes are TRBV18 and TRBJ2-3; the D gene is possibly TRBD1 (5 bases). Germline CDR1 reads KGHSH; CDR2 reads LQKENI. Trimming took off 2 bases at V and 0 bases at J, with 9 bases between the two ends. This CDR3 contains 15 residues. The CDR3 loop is CASSPRGGSTDTQYF. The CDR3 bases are TGTGCCAGCTCACCAAGGGGTGGTAGCACAGATACGCAGTATTTT.

This CDR3 is CASSDLAGLEEQYF. The CDR3 DNA sequence: TGTGCCAGCAGTGACCTAGCGGGACTCGAGGAGCAGTACTTC. The V gene is TRBV6-1, the J gene TRBJ2-7, with 9 bases fitting TRBD2. The V segment lost 3 bases and the J segment 7 bases; nucleotides outside the gene matches: 7. Germline loops: CDR1 MNHNS, CDR2 SASEGT. The CDR3 loop spans 14 amino acids.

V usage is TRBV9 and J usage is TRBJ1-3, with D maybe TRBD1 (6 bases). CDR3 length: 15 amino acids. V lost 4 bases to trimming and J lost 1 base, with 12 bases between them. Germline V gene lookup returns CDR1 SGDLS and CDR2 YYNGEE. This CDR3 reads CASSPQQGSGNTIYF. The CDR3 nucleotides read TGTGCCAGCAGCCCTCAACAGGGTTCTGGAAACACCATATATTTT.

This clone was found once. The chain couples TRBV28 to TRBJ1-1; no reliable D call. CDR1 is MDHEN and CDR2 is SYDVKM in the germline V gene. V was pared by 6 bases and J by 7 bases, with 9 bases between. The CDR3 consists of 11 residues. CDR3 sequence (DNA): TGTGCCAGCAGGGCCTACCATGAAGCTTTCTTT. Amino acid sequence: CASRAYHEAFF.

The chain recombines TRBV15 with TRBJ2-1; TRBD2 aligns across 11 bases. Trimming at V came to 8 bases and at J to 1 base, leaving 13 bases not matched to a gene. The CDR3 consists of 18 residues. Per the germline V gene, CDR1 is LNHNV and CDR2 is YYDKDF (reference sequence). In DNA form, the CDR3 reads TGTGCCACCGCTGGATTGGTAGCGGGAGGGCGATCCTACAATGAGCAGTTCTTC. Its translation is CATAGLVAGGRSYNEQFF.

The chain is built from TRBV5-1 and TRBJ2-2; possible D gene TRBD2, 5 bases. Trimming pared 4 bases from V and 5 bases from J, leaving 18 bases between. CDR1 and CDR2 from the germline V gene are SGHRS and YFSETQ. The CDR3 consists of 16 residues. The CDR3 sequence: CASSPLRARGTGELFF. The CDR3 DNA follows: TGCGCCAGCAGCCCTCTGAGGGCGCGTGGGACCGGGGAGCTGTTTTTT.

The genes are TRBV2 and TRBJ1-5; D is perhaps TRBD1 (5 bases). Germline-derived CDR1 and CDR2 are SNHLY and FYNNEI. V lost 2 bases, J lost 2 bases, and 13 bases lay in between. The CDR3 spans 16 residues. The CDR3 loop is CASSEFGGAGNQPQHF. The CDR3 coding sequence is TGTGCCAGCAGTGAATTCGGAGGGGCTGGCAATCAGCCCCAGCATTTT.

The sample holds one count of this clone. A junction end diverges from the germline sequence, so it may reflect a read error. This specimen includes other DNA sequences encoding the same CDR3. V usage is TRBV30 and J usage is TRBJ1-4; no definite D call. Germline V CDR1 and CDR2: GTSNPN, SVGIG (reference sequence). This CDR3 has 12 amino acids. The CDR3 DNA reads TGTGCCTGGAGTGTGGCTAATGAAAAGCTGTTTTTT. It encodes CAWSVANEKLFF.

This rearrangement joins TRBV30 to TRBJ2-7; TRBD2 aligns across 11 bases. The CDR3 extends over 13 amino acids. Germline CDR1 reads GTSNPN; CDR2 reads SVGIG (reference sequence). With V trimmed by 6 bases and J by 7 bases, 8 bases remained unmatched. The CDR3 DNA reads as TGTGCCTGCGGGACTAGCGGATTTACTGAGCAGTACTTC. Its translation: CACGTSGFTEQYF. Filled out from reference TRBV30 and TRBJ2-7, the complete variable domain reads SQTIHQWPATLVQPVGSPLSLECTVEGTSNPNLYWYRQAAGRGLQLLFYSVGIGQISSEVPQNLSASRPQDRQFILSSKKLLLSDSGFYLCACGTSGFTEQYFGPGTRLTVT.

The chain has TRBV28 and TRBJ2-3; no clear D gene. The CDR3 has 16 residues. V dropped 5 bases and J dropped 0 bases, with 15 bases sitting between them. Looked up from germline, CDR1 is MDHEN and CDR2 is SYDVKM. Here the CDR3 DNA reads TGTGCCAGCAGTGCTGTGGGTGTGATAAGCACAGATACGCAGTATTTT. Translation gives CASSAVGVISTDTQYF. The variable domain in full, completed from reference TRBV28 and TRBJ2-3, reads DVKVTQSSRYLVKRTGEKVFLECVQDMDHENMFWYRQDPGLGLRLIYFSYDVKMKEKGDIPEGYSVSREKKERFSLILESASTNQTSMYLCASSAVGVISTDTQYFGPGTRLTVL.

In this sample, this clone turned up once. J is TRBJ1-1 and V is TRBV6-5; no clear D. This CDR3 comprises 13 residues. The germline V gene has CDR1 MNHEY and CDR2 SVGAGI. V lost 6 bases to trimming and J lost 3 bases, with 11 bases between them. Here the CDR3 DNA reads TGTGCCAGCAGCCTTTGGACGGACACTGAAGCTTTCTTT. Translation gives CASSLWTDTEAFF.

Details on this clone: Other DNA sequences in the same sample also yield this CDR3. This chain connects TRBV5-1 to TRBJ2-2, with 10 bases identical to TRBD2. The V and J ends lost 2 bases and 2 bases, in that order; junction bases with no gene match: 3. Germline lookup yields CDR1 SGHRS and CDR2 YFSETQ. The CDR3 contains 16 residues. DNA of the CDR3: TGCGCCAGCAGCTTACTAGCGGGATTAAACACCGGGGAGCTGTTTTTT. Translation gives CASSLLAGLNTGELFF.

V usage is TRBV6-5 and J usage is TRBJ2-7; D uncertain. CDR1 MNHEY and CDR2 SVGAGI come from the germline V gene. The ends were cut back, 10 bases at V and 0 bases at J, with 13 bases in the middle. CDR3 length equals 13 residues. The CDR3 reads CATNGPGSYEQYF. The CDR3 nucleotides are TGTGCCACAAACGGGCCAGGCTCCTACGAGCAGTACTTC.

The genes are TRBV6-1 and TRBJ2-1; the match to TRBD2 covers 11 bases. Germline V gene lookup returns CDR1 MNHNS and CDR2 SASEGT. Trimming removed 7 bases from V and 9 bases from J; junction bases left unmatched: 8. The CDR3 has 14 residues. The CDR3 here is CASILAGGRGEQFF. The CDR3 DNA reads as TGTGCCAGCATTCTAGCGGGAGGTAGGGGTGAGCAGTTCTTC.

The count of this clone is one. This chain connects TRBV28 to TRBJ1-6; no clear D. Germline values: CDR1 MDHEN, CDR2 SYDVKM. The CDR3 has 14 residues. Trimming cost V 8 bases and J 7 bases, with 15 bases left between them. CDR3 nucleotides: TGTGCCAGCGGCTTACCCGACTGGAATTCACCCCTCCACTTT. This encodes CASGLPDWNSPLHF.

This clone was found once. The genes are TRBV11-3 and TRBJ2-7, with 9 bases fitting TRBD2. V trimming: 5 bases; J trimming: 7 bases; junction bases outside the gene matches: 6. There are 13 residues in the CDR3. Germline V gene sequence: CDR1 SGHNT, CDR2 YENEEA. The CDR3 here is CASSLGTSKEQYF. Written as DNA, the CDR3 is TGTGCCAGCAGCCTGGGGACTAGCAAGGAGCAGTACTTC.

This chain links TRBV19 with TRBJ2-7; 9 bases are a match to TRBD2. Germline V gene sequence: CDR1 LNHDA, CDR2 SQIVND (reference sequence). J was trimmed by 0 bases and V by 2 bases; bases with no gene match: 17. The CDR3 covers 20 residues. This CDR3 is CASSIRPRSPSGTYSYEQYF. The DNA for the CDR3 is TGTGCCAGTAGTATAAGACCCAGGTCCCCTAGCGGGACCTACTCCTACGAGCAGTACTTC.

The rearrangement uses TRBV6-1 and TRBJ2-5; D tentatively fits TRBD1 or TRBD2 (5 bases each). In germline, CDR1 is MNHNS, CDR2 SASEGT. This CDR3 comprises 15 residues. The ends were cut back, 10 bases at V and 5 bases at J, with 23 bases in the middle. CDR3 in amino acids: CATRGSAVWGETQYF. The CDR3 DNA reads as TGTGCCACACGCGGATCAGCGGTTTGGGGGGAGACCCAGTACTTC.

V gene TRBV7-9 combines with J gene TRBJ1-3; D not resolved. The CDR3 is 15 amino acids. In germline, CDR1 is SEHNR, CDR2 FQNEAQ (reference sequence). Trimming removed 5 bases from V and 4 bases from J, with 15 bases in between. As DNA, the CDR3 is TGTGCCAGCAGCCCAGATAGATCGCGGGGAAACACCATATATTTT. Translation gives CASSPDRSRGNTIYF.

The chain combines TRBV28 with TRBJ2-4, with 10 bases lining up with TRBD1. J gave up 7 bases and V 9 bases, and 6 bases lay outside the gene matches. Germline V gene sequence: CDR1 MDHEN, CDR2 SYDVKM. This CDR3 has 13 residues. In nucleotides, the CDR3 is TGTGCCAGTCAGACAGGGGGCTGGAACATTCAGTACTTC. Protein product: CASQTGGWNIQYF.

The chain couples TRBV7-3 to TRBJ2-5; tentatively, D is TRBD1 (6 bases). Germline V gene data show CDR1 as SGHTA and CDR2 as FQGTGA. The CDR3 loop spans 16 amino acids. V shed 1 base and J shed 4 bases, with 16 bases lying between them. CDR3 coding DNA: TGTGCCAGCAGCTTAAGGGGGCAATCGCGAGGAGAGACCCAGTACTTC. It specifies CASSLRGQSRGETQYF.

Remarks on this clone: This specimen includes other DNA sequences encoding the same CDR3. The CDR3 spells CASSPLGSYNEQFF. The DNA of the CDR3 is TGTGCCAGCAGCCCCTTGGGCTCCTACAATGAGCAGTTCTTC. This chain joins TRBV9 and TRBJ2-1; D remains unclear. This CDR3 is 14 amino acids long. Trimming shortened V by 4 bases and J by 0 bases, and 8 bases separated the two germline ends. CDR1 is SGDLS and CDR2 is YYNGEE in the germline V gene.

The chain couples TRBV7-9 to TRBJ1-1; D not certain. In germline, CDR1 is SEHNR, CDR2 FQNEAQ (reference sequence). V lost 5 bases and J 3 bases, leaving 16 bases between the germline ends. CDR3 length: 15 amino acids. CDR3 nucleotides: TGTGCCAGCAGCCTAGGTCTGAGGGATGACACTGAAGCTTTCTTT. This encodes CASSLGLRDDTEAFF.

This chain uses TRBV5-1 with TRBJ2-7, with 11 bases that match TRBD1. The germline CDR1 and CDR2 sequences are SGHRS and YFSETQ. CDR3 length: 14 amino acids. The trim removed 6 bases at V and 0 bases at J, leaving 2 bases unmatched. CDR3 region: CASMGTGGSYEQYF. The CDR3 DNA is TGCGCCAGCATGGGGACAGGGGGCTCCTACGAGCAGTACTTC.

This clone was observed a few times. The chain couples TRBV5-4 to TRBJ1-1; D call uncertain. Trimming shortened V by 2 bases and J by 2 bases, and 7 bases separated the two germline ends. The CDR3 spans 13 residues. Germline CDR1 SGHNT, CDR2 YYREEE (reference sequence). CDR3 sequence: CASSFPGNTEAFF. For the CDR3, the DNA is TGTGCCAGCAGCTTCCCGGGTAACACTGAAGCTTTCTTT.

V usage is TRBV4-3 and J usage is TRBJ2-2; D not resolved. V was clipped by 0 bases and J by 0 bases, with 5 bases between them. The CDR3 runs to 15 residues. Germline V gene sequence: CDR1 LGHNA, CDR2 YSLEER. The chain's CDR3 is CASSQEQTNTGELFF. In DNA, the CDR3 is TGCGCCAGCAGCCAAGAACAGACGAACACCGGGGAGCTGTTTTTT.

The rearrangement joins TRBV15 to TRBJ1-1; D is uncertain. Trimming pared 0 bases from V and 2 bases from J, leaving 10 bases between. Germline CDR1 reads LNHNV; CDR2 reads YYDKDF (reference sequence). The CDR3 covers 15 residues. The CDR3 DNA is TGTGCCACCAGCAGAGATCGGCGGACTAACACTGAAGCTTTCTTT. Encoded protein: CATSRDRRTNTEAFF.